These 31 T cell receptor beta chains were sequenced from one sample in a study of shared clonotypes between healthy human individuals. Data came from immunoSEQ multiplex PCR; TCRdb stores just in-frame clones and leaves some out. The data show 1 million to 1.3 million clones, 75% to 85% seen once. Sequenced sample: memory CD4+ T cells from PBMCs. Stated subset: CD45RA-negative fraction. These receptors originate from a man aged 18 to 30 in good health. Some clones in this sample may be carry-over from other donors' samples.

CDR3 residues: CASSYGEVWQGGPDTQYF. The CDR3 DNA is TGTGCCAGCAGCTACGGAGAGGTTTGGCAGGGAGGGCCAGATACGCAGTATTTT. The chain uses TRBV2 and TRBJ2-3; 7 bases are a match to TRBD2. The V and J ends lost 6 bases and 4 bases, in that order; junction bases with no gene match: 19. This CDR3 comprises 18 residues. Germline-derived CDR1 and CDR2 are SNHLY and FYNNEI. The full variable domain, in which reference TRBV2 and TRBJ2-3 provide the parts outside the CDR3, is EPEVTQTPSHQVTQMGQEVILRCVPISNHLYFYWYRQILGQKVEFLVSFYNNEISEKSEIFDDQFSVERPDGSNFTLKIRSTKLEDSAMYFCASSYGEVWQGGPDTQYFGPGTRLTVL.

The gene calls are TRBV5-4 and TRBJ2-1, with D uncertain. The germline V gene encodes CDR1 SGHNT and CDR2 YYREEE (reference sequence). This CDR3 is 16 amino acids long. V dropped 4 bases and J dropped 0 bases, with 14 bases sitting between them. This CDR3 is CASSSFGSSSYNEQFF. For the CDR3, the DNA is TGTGCCAGCAGCAGTTTCGGGTCAAGCTCCTACAATGAGCAGTTCTTC.

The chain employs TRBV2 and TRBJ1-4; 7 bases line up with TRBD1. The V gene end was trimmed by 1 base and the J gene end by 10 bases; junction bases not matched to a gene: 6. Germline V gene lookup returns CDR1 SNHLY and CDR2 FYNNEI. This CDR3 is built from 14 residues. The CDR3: CASSEGQGVRKLFF. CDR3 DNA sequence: TGTGCCAGCAGTGAAGGACAGGGAGTGAGAAAACTGTTTTTT.

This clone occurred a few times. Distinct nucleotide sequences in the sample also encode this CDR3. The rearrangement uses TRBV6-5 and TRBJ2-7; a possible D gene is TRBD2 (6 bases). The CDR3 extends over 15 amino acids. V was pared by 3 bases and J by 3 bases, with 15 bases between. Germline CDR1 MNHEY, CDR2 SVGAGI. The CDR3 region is CASSYGPSGSYEQYF. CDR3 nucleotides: TGTGCCAGCAGTTATGGTCCCTCCGGGAGCTACGAGCAGTACTTC.

The DNA of the CDR3 is TGTGCCAGCAGCCCCCGCGAGCGCTATCAGCCCCAGCATTTT. Protein sequence: CASSPRERYQPQHF. V is TRBV2 and J is TRBJ1-5; D is ambiguous. V shed 6 bases and J shed 5 bases, with 14 bases lying between them. Looked up from germline, CDR1 is SNHLY and CDR2 is FYNNEI. The CDR3 runs to 14 residues.

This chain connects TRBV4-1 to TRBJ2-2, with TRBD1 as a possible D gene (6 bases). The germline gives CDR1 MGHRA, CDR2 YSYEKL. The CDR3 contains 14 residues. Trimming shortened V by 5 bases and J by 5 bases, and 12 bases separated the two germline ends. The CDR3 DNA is TGCGCCAGCAGCAGAAGGCAGGGGACCGGGGAGCTGTTTTTT. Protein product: CASSRRQGTGELFF.

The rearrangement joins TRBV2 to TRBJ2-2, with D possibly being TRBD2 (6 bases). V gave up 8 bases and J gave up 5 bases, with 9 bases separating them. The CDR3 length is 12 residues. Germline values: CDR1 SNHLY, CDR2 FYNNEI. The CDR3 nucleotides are TGTGCCAGCGGAGGGTGGACCGGGGAGCTGTTTTTT. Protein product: CASGGWTGELFF.

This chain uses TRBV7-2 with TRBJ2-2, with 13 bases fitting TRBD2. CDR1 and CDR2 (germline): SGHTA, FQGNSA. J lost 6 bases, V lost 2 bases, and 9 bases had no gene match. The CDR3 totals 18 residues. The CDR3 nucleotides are TGTGCCAGCAGCTTATTCTGGACTAGCGGGAGTCTGGCCGGGGAGCTGTTTTTT. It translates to CASSLFWTSGSLAGELFF.

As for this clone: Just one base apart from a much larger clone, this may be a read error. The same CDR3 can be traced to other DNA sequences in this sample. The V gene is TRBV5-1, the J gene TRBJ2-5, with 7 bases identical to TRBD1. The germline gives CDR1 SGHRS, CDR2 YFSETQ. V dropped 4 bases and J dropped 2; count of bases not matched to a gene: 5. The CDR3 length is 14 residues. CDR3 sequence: CASSLQGQQETQYF. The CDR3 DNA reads TGCGCCAGCAGCCTACAGGGACAGCAAGAGACCCAGTACTTC.

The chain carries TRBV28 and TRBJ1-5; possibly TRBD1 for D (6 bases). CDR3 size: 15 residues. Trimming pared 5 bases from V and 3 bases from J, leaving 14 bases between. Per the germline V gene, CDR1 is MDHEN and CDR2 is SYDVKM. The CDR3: CASSRPDRYNQPQHF. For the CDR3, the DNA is TGTGCCAGCAGTCGGCCAGACAGGTACAATCAGCCCCAGCATTTT.

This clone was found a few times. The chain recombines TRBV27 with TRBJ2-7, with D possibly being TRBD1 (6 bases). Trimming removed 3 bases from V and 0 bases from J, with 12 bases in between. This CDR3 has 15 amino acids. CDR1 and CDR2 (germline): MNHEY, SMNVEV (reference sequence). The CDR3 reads CASSFRQEFSYEQYF. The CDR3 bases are TGTGCCAGCAGTTTCCGACAGGAATTCTCCTACGAGCAGTACTTC.

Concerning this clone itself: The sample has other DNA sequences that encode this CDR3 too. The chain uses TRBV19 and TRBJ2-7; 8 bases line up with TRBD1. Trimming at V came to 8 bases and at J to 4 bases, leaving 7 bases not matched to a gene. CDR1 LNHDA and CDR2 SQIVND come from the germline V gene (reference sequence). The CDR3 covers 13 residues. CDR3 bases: TGTGCCAGTTCCCGCCAGGGGGCTTACGAGCAGTACTTC. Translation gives CASSRQGAYEQYF.

CDR3 amino acids: CASSKGQVVMAFF. In DNA, the CDR3 is TGTGCCAGCAGCAAGGGACAGGTCGTAATGGCTTTCTTT. The genes are TRBV7-9 and TRBJ1-1, with 8 positions matching TRBD1. CDR1 is SEHNR and CDR2 is FQNEAQ in the germline V gene (reference sequence). J was trimmed by 11 bases and V by 5 bases; bases with no gene match: 10. The CDR3 is 13 residues long.

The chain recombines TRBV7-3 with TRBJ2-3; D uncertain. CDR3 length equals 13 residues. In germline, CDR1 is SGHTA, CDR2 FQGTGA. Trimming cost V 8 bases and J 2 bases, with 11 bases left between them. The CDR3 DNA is TGTGCCAGCCGCTATGGCCCCACAGATACGCAGTATTTT. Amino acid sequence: CASRYGPTDTQYF.

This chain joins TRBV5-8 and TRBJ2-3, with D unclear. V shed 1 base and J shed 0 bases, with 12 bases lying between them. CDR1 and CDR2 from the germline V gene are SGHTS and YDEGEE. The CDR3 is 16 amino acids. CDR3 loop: CASSLSRSASTDTQYF. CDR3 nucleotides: TGTGCCAGCAGCTTGAGCAGGTCTGCTAGCACAGATACGCAGTATTTT.

CDR3 coding DNA: TGTGCCTGGAGTGTACCCGGGAGGGCCGAGTACGAGCAGTACTTC. The encoded protein is CAWSVPGRAEYEQYF. The genes are TRBV30 and TRBJ2-7; TRBD2 matches at 8 bases. Germline lookup yields CDR1 GTSNPN and CDR2 SVGIG (reference sequence). The CDR3 loop spans 15 amino acids. Trimming cost V 0 bases and J 4 bases; bases outside gene matches: 8.

The CDR3 coding sequence is TGTGCCTGGAGTCTAAGTGGAAGCAATCAGCCCCAGCATTTT. Translated, it gives CAWSLSGSNQPQHF. The V gene is TRBV30, the J gene TRBJ1-5, with D uncertain. This CDR3 contains 14 residues. The V end was cut by 2 bases, the J end by 1 base, with 9 bases between. Germline CDR1 GTSNPN, CDR2 SVGIG (reference sequence).

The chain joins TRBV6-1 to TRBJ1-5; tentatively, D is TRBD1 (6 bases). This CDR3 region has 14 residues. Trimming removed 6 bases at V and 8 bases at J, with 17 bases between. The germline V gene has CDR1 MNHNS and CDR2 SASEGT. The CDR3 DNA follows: TGTGCCAGCAGCCTCGGACAGCGTCGGGAGCCCCAGCATTTT. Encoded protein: CASSLGQRREPQHF.

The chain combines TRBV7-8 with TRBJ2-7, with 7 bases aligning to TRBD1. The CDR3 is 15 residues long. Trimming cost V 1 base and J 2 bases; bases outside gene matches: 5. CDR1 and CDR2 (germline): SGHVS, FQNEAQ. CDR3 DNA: TGTGCCAGCAGCTTAGGGGCCCAGGGGGCCTACGAGCAGTACTTC. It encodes CASSLGAQGAYEQYF.

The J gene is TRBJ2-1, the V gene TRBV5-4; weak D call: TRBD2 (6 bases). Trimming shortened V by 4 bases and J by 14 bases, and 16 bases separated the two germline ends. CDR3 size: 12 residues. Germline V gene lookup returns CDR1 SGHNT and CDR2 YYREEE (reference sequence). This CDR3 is CASSILARGEFF. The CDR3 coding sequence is TGTGCCAGCAGCATACTAGCCCGCGGGGAGTTCTTC. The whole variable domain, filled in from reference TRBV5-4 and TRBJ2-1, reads ETGVTQSPTHLIKTRGQQVTLRCSSQSGHNTVSWYQQALGQGPQFIFQYYREEENGRGNFPPRFSGLQFPNYSSELNVNALELDDSALYLCASSILARGEFFGPGTRLTVL.

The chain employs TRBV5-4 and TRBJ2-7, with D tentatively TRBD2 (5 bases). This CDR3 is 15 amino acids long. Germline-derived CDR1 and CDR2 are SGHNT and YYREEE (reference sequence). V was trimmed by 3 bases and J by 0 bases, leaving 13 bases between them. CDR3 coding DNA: TGTGCCAGCAGCTCCTCTGGCGGGCTCTCCTACGAGCAGTACTTC. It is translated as CASSSSGGLSYEQYF. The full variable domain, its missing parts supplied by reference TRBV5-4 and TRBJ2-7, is ETGVTQSPTHLIKTRGQQVTLRCSSQSGHNTVSWYQQALGQGPQFIFQYYREEENGRGNFPPRFSGLQFPNYSSELNVNALELDDSALYLCASSSSGGLSYEQYFGPGTRLTVT.

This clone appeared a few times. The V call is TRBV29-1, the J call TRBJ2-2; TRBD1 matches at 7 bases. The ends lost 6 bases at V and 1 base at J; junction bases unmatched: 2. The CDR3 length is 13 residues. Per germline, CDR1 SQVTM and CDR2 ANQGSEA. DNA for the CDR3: TGCAGCGTGAGGACAGGGAACACCGGGGAGCTGTTTTTT. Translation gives CSVRTGNTGELFF.

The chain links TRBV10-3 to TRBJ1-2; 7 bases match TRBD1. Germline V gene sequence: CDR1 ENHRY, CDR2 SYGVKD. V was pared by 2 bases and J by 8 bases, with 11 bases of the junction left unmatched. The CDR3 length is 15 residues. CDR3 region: CAISETPAQGQGYTF. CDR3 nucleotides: TGTGCCATCAGTGAGACTCCAGCACAGGGGCAGGGCTACACCTTC.

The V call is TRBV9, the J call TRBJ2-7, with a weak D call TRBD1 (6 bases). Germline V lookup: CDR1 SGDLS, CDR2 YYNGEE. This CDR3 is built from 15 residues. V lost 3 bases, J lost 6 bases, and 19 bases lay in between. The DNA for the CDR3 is TGTGCCAGCAGCGGGAGGACAGTTTCCCATAGCGAGCAGTACTTC. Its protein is CASSGRTVSHSEQYF.

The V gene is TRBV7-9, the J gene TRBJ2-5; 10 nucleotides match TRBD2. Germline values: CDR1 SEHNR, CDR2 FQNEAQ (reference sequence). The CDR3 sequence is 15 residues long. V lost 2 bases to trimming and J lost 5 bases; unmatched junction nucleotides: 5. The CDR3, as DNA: TGTGCCAGCAGCTTACTAGCGGGAGTACGGGAGACCCAGTACTTC. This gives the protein CASSLLAGVRETQYF.

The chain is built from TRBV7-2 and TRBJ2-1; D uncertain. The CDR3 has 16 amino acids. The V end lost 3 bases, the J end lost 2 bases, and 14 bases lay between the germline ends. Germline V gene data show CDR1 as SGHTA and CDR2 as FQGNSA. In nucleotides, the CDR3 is TGTGCCAGCAGCTTCGACATATCCCTTGCCTACAATGAGCAGTTCTTC. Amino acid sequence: CASSFDISLAYNEQFF.

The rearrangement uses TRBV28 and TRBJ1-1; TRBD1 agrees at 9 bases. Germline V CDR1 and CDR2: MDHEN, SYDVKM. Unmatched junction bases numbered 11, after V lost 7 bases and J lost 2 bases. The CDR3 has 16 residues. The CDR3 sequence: CASTRPQGAKNTEAFF. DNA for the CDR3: TGTGCCAGCACCCGGCCACAGGGGGCAAAAAACACTGAAGCTTTCTTT.

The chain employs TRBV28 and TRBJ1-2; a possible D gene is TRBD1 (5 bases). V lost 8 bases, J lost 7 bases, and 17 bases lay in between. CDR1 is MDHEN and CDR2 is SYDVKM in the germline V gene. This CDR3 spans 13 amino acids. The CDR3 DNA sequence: TGTGCCAGCCACCGGGACCCGTGGGGTGGCTACACCTTC. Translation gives CASHRDPWGGYTF.

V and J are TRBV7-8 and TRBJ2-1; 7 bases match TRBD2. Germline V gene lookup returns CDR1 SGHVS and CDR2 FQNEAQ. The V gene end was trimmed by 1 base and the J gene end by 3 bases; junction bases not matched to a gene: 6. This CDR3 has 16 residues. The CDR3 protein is CASSLVGGRGYNEQFF. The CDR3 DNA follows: TGTGCCAGCAGCTTAGTAGGAGGGAGGGGCTACAATGAGCAGTTCTTC.

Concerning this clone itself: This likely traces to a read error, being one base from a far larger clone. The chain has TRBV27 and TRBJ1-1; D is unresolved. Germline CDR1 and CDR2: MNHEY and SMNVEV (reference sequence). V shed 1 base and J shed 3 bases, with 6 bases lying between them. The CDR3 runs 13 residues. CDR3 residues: CASSLLRDTEAFF. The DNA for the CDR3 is TGTGCCAGCAGTTTATTGAGGGACACTGAAGCTTTCTTT.

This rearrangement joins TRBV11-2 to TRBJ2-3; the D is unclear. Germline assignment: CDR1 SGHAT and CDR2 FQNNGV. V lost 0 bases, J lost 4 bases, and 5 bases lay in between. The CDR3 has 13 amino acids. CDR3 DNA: TGTGCCAGCAGCTTAGATCGATCAGATACGCAGTATTTT. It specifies CASSLDRSDTQYF. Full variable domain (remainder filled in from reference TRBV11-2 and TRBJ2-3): EAGVAQSPRYKIIEKRQSVAFWCNPISGHATLYWYQQILGQGPKLLIQFQNNGVVDDSQLPKDRFSAERLKGVDSTLKIQPAKLEDSAVYLCASSLDRSDTQYFGPGTRLTVL.